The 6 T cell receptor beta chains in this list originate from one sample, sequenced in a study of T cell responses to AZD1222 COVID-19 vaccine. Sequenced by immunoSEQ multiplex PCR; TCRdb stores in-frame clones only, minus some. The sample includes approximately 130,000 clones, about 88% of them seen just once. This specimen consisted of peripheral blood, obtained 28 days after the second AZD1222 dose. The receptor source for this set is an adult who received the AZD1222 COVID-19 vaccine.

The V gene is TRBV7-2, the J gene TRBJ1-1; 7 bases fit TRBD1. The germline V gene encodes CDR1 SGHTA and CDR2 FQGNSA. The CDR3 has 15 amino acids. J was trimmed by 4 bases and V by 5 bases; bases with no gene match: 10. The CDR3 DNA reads TGTGCCAGCAGCCTACAGGGGTGGAGTAGCACTGAAGCTTTCTTT. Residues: CASSLQGWSSTEAFF. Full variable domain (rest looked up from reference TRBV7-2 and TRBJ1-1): GAGVSQSPSNKVTEKGKDVELRCDPISGHTALYWYRQSLGQGLEFLIYFQGNSAPDKSGLPSDRFSAERTGGSVSTLTIQRTQQEDSAVYLCASSLQGWSSTEAFFGQGTRLTVV.

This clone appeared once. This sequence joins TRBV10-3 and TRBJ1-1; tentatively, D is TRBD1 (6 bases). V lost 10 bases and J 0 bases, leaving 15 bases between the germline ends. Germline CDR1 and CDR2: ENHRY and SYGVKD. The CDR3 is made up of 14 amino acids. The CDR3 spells CATSGQFMNTEAFF. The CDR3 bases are TGTGCCACCTCCGGACAGTTCATGAACACTGAAGCTTTCTTT.

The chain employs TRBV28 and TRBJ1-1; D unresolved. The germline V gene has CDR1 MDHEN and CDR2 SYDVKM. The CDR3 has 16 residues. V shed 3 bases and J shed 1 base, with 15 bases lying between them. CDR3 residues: CASSFGIAVGNTEAFF. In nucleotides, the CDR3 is TGTGCCAGCAGTTTTGGAATCGCCGTCGGGAACACTGAAGCTTTCTTT.

CDR3 DNA: TGTGCCAGCAGATATTGGACACAAGAGACCCAGTACTTC. This codes for CASRYWTQETQYF. The chain links TRBV5-4 to TRBJ2-5, with D maybe TRBD1 (5 bases). The CDR3 extends over 13 amino acids. Germline-derived CDR1 and CDR2 are SGHNT and YYREEE (reference sequence). Trimming pared 5 bases from V and 2 bases from J, leaving 10 bases between.

CDR3: CASSLLWDEQFF. As DNA, the CDR3 is TGTGCCAGCAGTTTATTATGGGATGAGCAGTTCTTC. The chain employs TRBV7-9 and TRBJ2-1; D gene uncertain. The germline gives CDR1 SEHNR, CDR2 FQNEAQ (reference sequence). CDR3 size: 12 residues. The germline V and J ends were trimmed by 6 bases and 8 bases, with 11 bases remaining between them.

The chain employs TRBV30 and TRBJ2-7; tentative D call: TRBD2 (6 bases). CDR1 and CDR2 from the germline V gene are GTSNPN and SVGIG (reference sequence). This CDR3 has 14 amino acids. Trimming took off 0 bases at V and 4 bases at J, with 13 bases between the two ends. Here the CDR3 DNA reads TGTGCCTGGAGTGTAAATTATGGGAGGTACGAGCAGTACTTC. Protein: CAWSVNYGRYEQYF. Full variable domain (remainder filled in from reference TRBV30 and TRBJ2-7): SQTIHQWPATLVQPVGSPLSLECTVEGTSNPNLYWYRQAAGRGLQLLFYSVGIGQISSEVPQNLSASRPQDRQFILSSKKLLLSDSGFYLCAWSVNYGRYEQYFGPGTRLTVT.